These 5 T cell receptor beta chains came from one sample sequenced in a study of CD8 T cells in Susac syndrome. Random hexamers were used to reverse transcribe about 0.5 to 1 ug of RNA. MiXCR, run by TCRdb on the immunoSEQ multiplex PCR reads, gives a single entry per CDR3 protein. This sample yields around 280,000 distinct CDR3 sequences, of which more than 75% are seen a single time; approximately 0.11% belongs to the top ten. The sample was CD8+ T cells from PBMCs. The receptors come from a human donor with multiple sclerosis.

The V gene is TRBV14, the J gene TRBJ2-1; 9 positions match TRBD1. The CDR3 extends over 14 amino acids. Germline CDR1 SGHDN, CDR2 FVKESK. V was clipped by 6 bases and J by 7 bases; unmatched bases: 7. The CDR3 DNA reads TGTGCCAGCAGAAGACAGGGGGAAACAAATGAGCAGTTCTTC. This encodes CASRRQGETNEQFF.

The gene calls are TRBV30 and TRBJ1-1; the D is unclear. CDR3 length: 14 amino acids. Germline V CDR1 and CDR2: GTSNPN, SVGIG (reference sequence). The V end was cut by 0 bases, the J end by 6 bases, with 14 bases between. CDR3 region: CAWSVGAGYSEAFF. CDR3 sequence (DNA): TGTGCCTGGAGTGTAGGTGCAGGTTATTCTGAAGCTTTCTTT.

V and J are TRBV5-5 and TRBJ2-7, with D tentatively TRBD1 or TRBD2 (5 bases each). This CDR3 contains 13 residues. CDR1 is SGHKS, CDR2 YYEKEE, per germline (reference sequence). Trimming removed 4 bases from V and 4 bases from J, with 12 bases in between. The CDR3 protein is CASSTGRGYEQYF. As DNA, the CDR3 is TGTGCCAGCAGCACGGGACGGGGATACGAGCAGTACTTC.

This clonotype occurred once. This chain connects TRBV2 to TRBJ1-1; 12 bases align to TRBD1. Germline CDR1 SNHLY, CDR2 FYNNEI. This CDR3 contains 17 residues. The V segment lost 0 bases and the J segment 0 bases; nucleotides outside the gene matches: 2. The CDR3 coding sequence is TGTGCCAGCAGTGAAGCGGGGACAGGGGGCGTGAACACTGAAGCTTTCTTT. This gives the protein CASSEAGTGGVNTEAFF.

This clonotype came up once. The V call is TRBV7-9, the J call TRBJ1-2; D is uncertain. The V end lost 6 bases, the J end lost 0 bases, and 2 bases lay between the germline ends. This CDR3 has 11 residues. CDR1 and CDR2 (germline): SEHNR, FQNEAQ (reference sequence). The CDR3 spells CASSTNYGYTF. The DNA of the CDR3 is TGTGCCAGCAGTACTAACTATGGCTACACCTTC.